This TCR beta chain came from a study of post-analysis software for immune sequencing data. Across the whole study: Multiple sclerosis in the patients followed relapsing-remitting, secondary progressive and progressive-relapsing courses. Study-wide findings and caveats: Among multiple sclerosis patients, normalized Chao1 diversity was significantly below that of controls. TRBV segments more frequent in patients than in controls numbered roughly five and included TRBV5-6, TRBV5-1 and TRBV20-1. Strong co-clustering by F measure was evident for samples that had been prepared in the same batch.

About this clonotype: Its antigen is as yet unknown.

This CDR3 is 16 amino acids long. Germline V gives CDR1 ENHRY, CDR2 SYGVKD. With 0 bases removed from V and 5 bases from J, the gap between germline ends came to 14 bases. cDNA libraries of TCR beta carried unique molecular identifiers. T cells, roughly 1 to 10 million of them, yielded roughly 470,000 cDNA molecules. TCRdb itself ran the PCR reads through MiXCR, one entry per CDR3 protein. This sample has around 400,000 distinct CDR3 sequences; roughly 30% occur once, and the top ten carry around 15%. The source material was blood. This sequence was found in a girl aged 10-17 years with multiple sclerosis. The chain carries TRBV10-3 and TRBJ1-5, with TRBD1 as a possible D gene (5 bases). Here the CDR3 reads CAISESGTPAHQPQHF. The DNA for the CDR3 is TGTGCCATCAGTGAGTCTGGGACCCCGGCCCATCAGCCCCAGCATTTT.